The source of this T cell receptor (beta chain) is a study of shared clonotypes between healthy human individuals. The overall study: The people who gave samples were a couple of women and three men aged 18 to 49. Study outcomes and limitations: Incomplete sequencing of sorted subsets was indicated by rarefaction despite large depth.

As for this clone: Its target is unknown.

Libraries were prepared by immunoSEQ multiplex PCR; TCRdb keeps only in-frame clonotypes and omits some of them. The sample gives under 1,900,000 clones, 98% of which show up once; 0.36% is in the top ten. V was trimmed by 6 bases and J by 0 bases, leaving 3 bases between them. Germline values: CDR1 SGHKS, CDR2 YYEKEE (reference sequence). This CDR3 spans 11 amino acids. Material for sequencing was naive CD4+ T cells sorted from blood. Subset here: CD45RA+ positively selected. This clonotype was obtained from a man aged 25 to 40 in good health. The chain recombines TRBV5-5 with TRBJ2-5; D remains unclear. In DNA, the CDR3 is TGTGCCAGCAACCACCAAGAGACCCAGTACTTC. Translating gives CASNHQETQYF.